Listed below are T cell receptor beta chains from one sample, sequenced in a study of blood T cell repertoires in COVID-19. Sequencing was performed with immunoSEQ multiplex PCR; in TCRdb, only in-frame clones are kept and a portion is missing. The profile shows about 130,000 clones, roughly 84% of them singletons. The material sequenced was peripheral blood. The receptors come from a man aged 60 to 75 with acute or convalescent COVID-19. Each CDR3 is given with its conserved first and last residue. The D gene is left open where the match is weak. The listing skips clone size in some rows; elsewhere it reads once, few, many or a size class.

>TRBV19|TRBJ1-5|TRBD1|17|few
CASSIGQGANSNQPQHF
TGTGCCAGTAGTATAGGACAGGGGGCGAATAGCAATCAGCCCCAGCATTTT
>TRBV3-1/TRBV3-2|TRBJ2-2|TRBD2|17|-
CASSQDLVSGTAGELFF
TGTGCCAGCAGCCAAGATTTAGTTAGCGGGACGGCCGGGGAGCTGTTTTTT
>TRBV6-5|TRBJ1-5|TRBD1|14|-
CASSPDRGDQPQHF
TGTGCCAGCAGCCCGGACAGGGGGGATCAGCCCCAGCATTTT
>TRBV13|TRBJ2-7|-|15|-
CASSLSRGGDYEQYF
TGTGCCAGCAGCTTATCTCGCGGAGGGGACTACGAGCAGTACTTC
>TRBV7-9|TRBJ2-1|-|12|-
CASSPLGAEQFF
TGTGCCAGCAGCCCACTGGGAGCGGAGCAGTTCTTC
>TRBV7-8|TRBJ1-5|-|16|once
CASSLVAGRGNQPQHF
TGTGCCAGCAGCTTAGTTGCCGGGAGGGGCAATCAGCCCCAGCATTTT
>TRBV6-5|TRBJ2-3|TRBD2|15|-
CASRRSSGSTDTQYF
TGTGCCAGCAGACGTTCTAGCGGAAGCACAGATACGCAGTATTTT
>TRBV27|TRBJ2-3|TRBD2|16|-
CASSPEGLAGVDTQYF
TGTGCCAGCAGTCCTGAGGGACTAGCGGGGGTAGATACGCAGTATTTT
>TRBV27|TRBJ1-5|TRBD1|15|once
CASSWYRGPDQPQHF
TGTGCCAGCAGTTGGTACAGGGGGCCGGATCAGCCCCAGCATTTT
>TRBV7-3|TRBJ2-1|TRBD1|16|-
CASSATGEKVGNEQFF
TGTGCCAGCAGCGCGACAGGGGAGAAAGTGGGCAATGAGCAGTTCTTC
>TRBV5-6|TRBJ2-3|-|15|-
CASSLRQDSTDTQYF
TGTGCCAGCAGCCTCCGACAGGATAGCACAGATACGCAGTATTTT
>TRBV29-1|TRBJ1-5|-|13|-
CSVTGTYDQPQHF
TGCAGCGTTACCGGGACATACGATCAGCCCCAGCATTTT
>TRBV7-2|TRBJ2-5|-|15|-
CASSSGSAWERGQYF
TGTGCCAGCAGCTCGGGTTCAGCGTGGGAAAGGGGCCAGTACTTC
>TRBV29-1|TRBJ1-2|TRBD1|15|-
CSVDMFDRANYGYTF
TGCAGCGTTGATATGTTCGACAGGGCTAACTATGGCTACACCTTC
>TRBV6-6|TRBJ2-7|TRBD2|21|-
CASSLDLPGQGRLAGVVEQYF
TGTGCCAGCAGCCTAGACCTCCCGGGACAGGGGAGACTAGCGGGAGTGGTTGAGCAGTACTTC
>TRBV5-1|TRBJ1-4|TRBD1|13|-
CASSSQGNEKLFF
TGCGCCAGCAGCTCACAGGGGAATGAAAAACTGTTTTTT
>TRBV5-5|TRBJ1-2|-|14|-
CASSTNRANYGYTF
TGTGCCAGCAGCACCAACAGGGCCAACTATGGCTACACCTTC
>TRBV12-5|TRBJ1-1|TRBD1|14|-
CASGTGTANTEAFF
TGTGCTAGTGGTACGGGGACAGCAAACACTGAAGCTTTCTTT
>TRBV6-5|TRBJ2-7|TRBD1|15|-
CASSPTGTGIHEQYF
TGTGCCAGCAGTCCTACCGGGACAGGTATACACGAGCAGTACTTC
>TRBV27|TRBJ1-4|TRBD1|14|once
CASSRTGTNEKLFF
TGTGCCAGCAGCCGGACAGGGACTAATGAAAAACTGTTTTTT
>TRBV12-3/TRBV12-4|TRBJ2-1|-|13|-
CASRMGGANEQFF
TGTGCCAGCAGAATGGGGGGGGCCAATGAGCAGTTCTTC
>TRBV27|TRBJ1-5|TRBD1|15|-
CASRTTGVVNQPQHF
TGTGCCAGCAGAACTACAGGGGTGGTCAATCAGCCCCAGCATTTT
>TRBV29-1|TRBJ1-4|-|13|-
CSVESGLGEKLFF
TGCAGCGTTGAGTCGGGGTTGGGGGAAAAACTGTTTTTT
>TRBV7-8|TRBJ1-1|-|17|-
CASSLKPRGAGDTEAFF
TGTGCCAGCAGCTTAAAACCCAGAGGGGCAGGGGACACTGAAGCTTTCTTT
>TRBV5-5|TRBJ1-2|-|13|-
CASGLTPDYGYTF
TGTGCCAGCGGGCTGACACCCGACTATGGCTACACCTTC
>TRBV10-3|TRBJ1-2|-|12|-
CAISDEVEGYTF
TGTGCCATCAGTGATGAGGTGGAGGGCTACACCTTC
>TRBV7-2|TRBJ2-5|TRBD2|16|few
CASSRLSGANQETQYF
TGTGCCAGCAGCCGTCTTAGCGGGGCCAACCAAGAGACCCAGTACTTC
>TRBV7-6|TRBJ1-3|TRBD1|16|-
CASSPTPGQGGNTIYF
TGTGCCAGCAGCCCCACCCCCGGACAGGGGGGAAACACCATATATTTT
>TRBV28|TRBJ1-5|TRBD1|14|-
CASKVGDRGQPQHF
TGTGCCAGCAAGGTGGGTGACAGGGGCCAGCCCCAGCATTTT
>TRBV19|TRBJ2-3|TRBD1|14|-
CASSEGQGTDTQYF
TGTGCCAGTAGTGAGGGACAGGGGACAGATACGCAGTATTTT
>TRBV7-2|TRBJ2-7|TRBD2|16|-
CASSLARAGGPQEQYF
TGTGCCAGCAGCTTAGCCCGGGCGGGAGGGCCGCAAGAGCAGTACTTC
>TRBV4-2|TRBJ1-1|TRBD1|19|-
CASSQDPQTTLGQYTEAFF
TGTGCCAGCAGCCAAGATCCACAGACAACACTGGGACAGTACACTGAAGCTTTCTTT
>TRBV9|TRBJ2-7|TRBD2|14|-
CASSVLAGGHEQYF
TGTGCCAGCAGCGTCCTAGCGGGAGGCCACGAGCAGTACTTC
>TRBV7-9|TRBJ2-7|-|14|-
CASKGGGTSYEQYF
TGTGCCAGCAAGGGAGGGGGGACATCCTACGAGCAGTACTTC
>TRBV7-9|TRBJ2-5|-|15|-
CASSPLTGIQETQYF
TGTGCCAGCAGCCCCCTGACAGGAATCCAAGAGACCCAGTACTTC
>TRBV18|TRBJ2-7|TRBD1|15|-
CASSPRDRGTYEQYF
TGTGCCAGCTCACCCCGGGACAGGGGAACCTACGAGCAGTACTTC
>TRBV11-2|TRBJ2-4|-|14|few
CASSLQVAKNIQYF
TGTGCCAGCAGCTTACAGGTGGCCAAAAACATTCAGTACTTC
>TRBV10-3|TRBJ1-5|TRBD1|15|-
CAISRDRGNNQPQHF
TGTGCCATCAGCCGGGACAGGGGTAACAATCAGCCCCAGCATTTT
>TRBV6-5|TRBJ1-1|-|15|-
CASRLRQEINTEAFF
TGTGCCAGCAGATTAAGACAGGAGATAAACACTGAAGCTTTCTTT
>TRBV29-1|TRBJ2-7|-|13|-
CSVRQASSYEQYF
TGCAGCGTTCGACAGGCGAGCTCCTACGAGCAGTACTTC